The entry that follows covers one T cell receptor (beta chain) sequence. Positive CCR7 selection of CD45RO-negative cells yielded the naive CD8 cells, and terminally differentiated effector memory CD45RA+ cells were excluded. This entry comes from a study of shared clonotypes between healthy human individuals. Study at large: In total, the donors were a couple of women and three men aged 18 to 49. CD4 naive cells filled three plates per donor, CD4 memory three, CD8 naive two and CD8 memory one.

Germline V gene data show CDR1 as MDHEN and CDR2 as SYDVKM. The CDR3 consists of 15 residues. Losses at the gene ends were 5 bases for V and 2 bases for J; bases not matched to a gene: 8. Deep-level assay runs were performed. As processed by the authors: For the immunoSEQ data, sequences were junction-only without quality scores, so filtering differed. The table came from immunoSEQ multiplex PCR; TCRdb's copy has only in-frame clones and leaves some out. V and J calls and clone size come straight from that table; D and trimming were deduced from the DNA. The table lists more than 2 million clones, around 95% of them singletons, with more than 1.5% in the top ten.

The receptor comes from a man aged 18 to 30 in good health. Some clones in this sample may be carry-over from other donors' samples. Sequencing was performed on naive CD8+ T cells from PBMCs. The chain combines TRBV28 with TRBJ2-7, with 8 bases matching TRBD1. The CDR3 protein is CASSLVLTGAYEQYF. The CDR3 DNA is TGTGCCAGCAGTCTAGTTCTGACAGGGGCCTACGAGCAGTACTTC.